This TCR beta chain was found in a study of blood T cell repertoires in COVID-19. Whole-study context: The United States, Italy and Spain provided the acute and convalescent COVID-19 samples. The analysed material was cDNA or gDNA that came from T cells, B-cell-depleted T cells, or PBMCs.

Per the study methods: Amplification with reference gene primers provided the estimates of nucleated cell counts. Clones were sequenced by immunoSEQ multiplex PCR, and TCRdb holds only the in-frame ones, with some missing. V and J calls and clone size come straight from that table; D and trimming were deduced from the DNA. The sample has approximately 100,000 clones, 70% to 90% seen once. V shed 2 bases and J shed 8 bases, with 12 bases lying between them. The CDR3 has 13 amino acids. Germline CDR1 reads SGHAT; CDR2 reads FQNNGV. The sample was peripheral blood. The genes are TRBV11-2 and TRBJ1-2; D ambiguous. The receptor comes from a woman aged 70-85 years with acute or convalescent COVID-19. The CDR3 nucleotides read TGTGCCAGCAGCTTACGGGAGGATCGGGGCTACACCTTC. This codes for CASSLREDRGYTF.